The 16 T cell receptor beta chains presented below share a single source sample, sequenced in a study. A single record per CDR3 protein comes from TCRdb applying MiXCR to the 5' RACE reads. The sample consists of some 54,000 distinct CDR3 sequences, 15% to 20% of them appearing once. Material: naive CD4+ T cells sorted from blood. Subset in this sample: naive CD4+ T cells, CD4+CD45RA+CD25-. The source is a female donor with breast cancer.

This clonotype was counted at least ten times. The V call is TRBV20-1, the J call TRBJ1-5; possible D gene TRBD1, 5 bases. Deletions cut 5 bases from V and 7 bases from J, with 21 bases between. The length of the CDR3 is 15 residues. Germline V gives CDR1 DFQATT, CDR2 SNEGSKA (reference sequence). Here the CDR3 DNA reads TGCAGTGCTTCCATCCAAGCTGGGGGTCAACAGCCCCAGCATTTT. Its translation is CSASIQAGGQQPQHF.

The chain links TRBV20-1 to TRBJ1-1; D perhaps matches TRBD1 (5 bases). Per germline, CDR1 DFQATT and CDR2 SNEGSKA (reference sequence). The CDR3 spans 15 residues. The ends were cut back, 6 bases at V and 2 bases at J, with 19 bases in the middle. The CDR3 spells CSAPGPTGGNTEAFF. DNA for the CDR3: TGCAGTGCGCCGGGACCCACTGGGGGTAACACTGAAGCTTTCTTT.

The CDR3 DNA reads TGCGCCAGCAGCTTGACAGGGGTGAACACCGGGGAGCTGTTTTTT. Its translation is CASSLTGVNTGELFF. The chain has TRBV5-1 and TRBJ2-2, with TRBD1 identical over 7 bases. The CDR3 runs 15 residues. Germline V gene data show CDR1 as SGHRS and CDR2 as YFSETQ. The trim removed 1 base at V and 1 base at J, leaving 1 base unmatched.

This clonotype was detected many times. This sequence joins TRBV7-6 and TRBJ2-5; D gene uncertain. Germline V CDR1 and CDR2: SGHVS, FNYEAQ. The ends were cut back, 5 bases at V and 5 bases at J, with 6 bases in the middle. The CDR3 covers 11 residues. CDR3 amino acids: CASSQSETQYF. CDR3 DNA: TGTGCCAGCAGCCAAAGTGAGACCCAGTACTTC.

The rearrangement joins TRBV5-1 to TRBJ2-1, with 8 bases matching TRBD1. CDR1 and CDR2 (germline): SGHRS, YFSETQ. The CDR3 length is 16 residues. With V trimmed by 4 bases and J by 5 bases, 11 bases remained unmatched. CDR3 DNA: TGCGCCAGCAGCGCAGCGCCGGGACAGGTGAACAATGAGCAGTTCTTC. Its protein product is CASSAAPGQVNNEQFF.

J is TRBJ2-5 and V is TRBV28; 12 nucleotides agree with TRBD1. Germline V gene sequence: CDR1 MDHEN, CDR2 SYDVKM. The CDR3 totals 15 residues. Trimming at V came to 7 bases and at J to 5 bases, leaving 8 bases not matched to a gene. CDR3 sequence: CASIPGTGGRETQYF. The CDR3 region has the DNA TGTGCCAGCATCCCCGGGACAGGGGGCAGGGAGACCCAGTACTTC.

The chain carries TRBV28 and TRBJ2-4, with TRBD1 identical over 7 bases. V trimming: 5 bases; J trimming: 4 bases; junction bases outside the gene matches: 11. This CDR3 is built from 16 residues. Per the germline V gene, CDR1 is MDHEN and CDR2 is SYDVKM. CDR3 sequence: CASSRHPGQRKNIQYF. CDR3 DNA: TGTGCCAGCAGTAGACACCCGGGACAGCGTAAAAACATTCAGTACTTC.

The chain joins TRBV7-9 to TRBJ1-2; D is possibly TRBD1 (5 bases). The CDR3 is made up of 14 amino acids. Trimming removed 3 bases at V and 4 bases at J, with 12 bases between. Germline V gene sequence: CDR1 SEHNR, CDR2 FQNEAQ (reference sequence). CDR3 sequence reads: CASSFETAAYGYTF. In DNA form, the CDR3 reads TGTGCCAGCAGCTTCGAGACAGCCGCCTATGGCTACACCTTC.

The rearrangement uses TRBV5-1 and TRBJ2-5, with D unclear. Germline V gene sequence: CDR1 SGHRS, CDR2 YFSETQ. V dropped 4 bases and J dropped 10 bases, with 17 bases sitting between them. The CDR3 spans 13 residues. CDR3 sequence (DNA): TGCGCCAGCAGCCCCGACTCCCCAAGGGACCAGTACTTC. Protein product: CASSPDSPRDQYF.

This clonotype was detected only a few times. The J gene is TRBJ1-5, the V gene TRBV7-6; TRBD1 matches 10 bases. CDR3 size: 16 residues. Germline V CDR1 and CDR2: SGHVS, FNYEAQ. Trimming cost V 1 base and J 2 bases; bases outside gene matches: 2. For the CDR3, the DNA is TGTGCCAGCAGCTTAGGTGGGACAGGGGGCAATCAGCCCCAGCATTTT. It encodes CASSLGGTGGNQPQHF.

Ten or more counts support this clonotype. The chain carries TRBV5-1 and TRBJ1-2, with 7 bases that match TRBD1. Germline values: CDR1 SGHRS, CDR2 YFSETQ. This CDR3 has 14 amino acids. V was pared by 2 bases and J by 4 bases, with 5 bases of the junction left unmatched. The chain's CDR3 is CASSFAGGLYGYTF. The CDR3 nucleotides are TGCGCCAGCAGCTTTGCAGGGGGTCTCTATGGCTACACCTTC.

In this sample, this clonotype turned up many times. The chain has TRBV5-1 and TRBJ2-1; D may be TRBD1 or TRBD2 (5 bases each). Germline-derived CDR1 and CDR2 are SGHRS and YFSETQ. The CDR3 has 15 residues. V was cut by 4 bases and J by 9 bases, with 20 bases left in between. The CDR3: CASSLGTPPGFEQFF. DNA for the CDR3: TGCGCCAGCAGCCTCGGGACCCCGCCCGGTTTTGAGCAGTTCTTC.

This clonotype was picked up a small number of times. V gene TRBV14 combines with J gene TRBJ1-1; the D is unclear. The V gene's germline CDR1 is SGHDN and CDR2 FVKESK. The V end was cut by 0 bases, the J end by 0 bases, with 5 bases between. There are 14 residues in the CDR3. The CDR3 region has the DNA TGTGCCAGCAGCCAAGACACAGTGAACACTGAAGCTTTCTTT. Protein sequence: CASSQDTVNTEAFF.

The chain has TRBV27 and TRBJ2-7; 7 positions match TRBD1. V dropped 3 bases and J dropped 7; count of bases not matched to a gene: 6. The CDR3 is 13 amino acids. Germline V gives CDR1 MNHEY, CDR2 SMNVEV (reference sequence). The CDR3 DNA reads TGTGCCAGCAGTTTCATCGCAGGGGGAGAGCAGTACTTC. As protein: CASSFIAGGEQYF.

The table lists this clonotype with many counts. The V call is TRBV20-1, the J call TRBJ1-5; 9 nucleotides agree with TRBD1. The CDR3 extends over 14 amino acids. The ends lost 3 bases at V and 5 bases at J; junction bases unmatched: 5. CDR1 is DFQATT, CDR2 SNEGSKA, per germline (reference sequence). The CDR3 coding sequence is TGCAGTGCTAGTGCGACAGGGGGACATCAGCCCCAGCATTTT. Translating gives CSASATGGHQPQHF.

This clonotype was observed a few times. The chain recombines TRBV5-1 with TRBJ2-5; 9 bases are shared with TRBD1. V trimming: 1 base; J trimming: 2 bases; junction bases outside the gene matches: 3. CDR3 length: 15 residues. Looked up from germline, CDR1 is SGHRS and CDR2 is YFSETQ. CDR3 amino acids: CASSLMGQGQETQYF. The DNA for the CDR3 is TGCGCCAGCAGCTTGATGGGACAGGGACAAGAGACCCAGTACTTC. The variable domain in full, with the rest retrieved from reference TRBV5-1 and TRBJ2-5, is KAGVTQTPRYLIKTRGQQVTLSCSPISGHRSVSWYQQTPGQGLQFLFEYFSETQRNKGNFPGRFSGRQFSNSRSEMNVSTLELGDSALYLCASSLMGQGQETQYFGPGTRLLVL.